This TCR beta chain was captured by sequencing in a study of T-cell memory formation after mild COVID-19. After removal of 4 bases from V and 0 bases from J, the junction contained 7 bases not matched to a gene. Germline values: CDR1 SGHNT, CDR2 YYREEE (reference sequence). This CDR3 is 15 amino acids long. In regard to this clonotype: No antigen is known for it.

5'RACE with constant-segment primers built TCRalpha and TCRbeta cDNA libraries with UMIs. TCRdb re-called the 5' RACE reads with MiXCR, one entry per CDR3 protein. The sample holds about 310,000 distinct CDR3 sequences; 15% are singletons and the top ten take roughly 23%. Findings and limits, study-wide: Some responding clones appeared in pre-infection memory, suggesting cross-reactive memory joined. Clones contracting across day 15 to 85 had a balanced CD4/CD8 profile; later expanding clones leaned CD4+.

The V and J genes are TRBV5-4 and TRBJ2-7; the match to TRBD1 covers 7 bases. This TCR was sampled from a man aged 18 to 35 who had mild COVID-19 (a few samples of this study predate the infection). Cell type and time point are not known. The specimen was PBMCs or a T cell subset sorted from them (not recorded which). The CDR3 reads CASSRDSVLSYEQYF. Written as DNA, the CDR3 is TGTGCCAGCAGCCGGGACAGCGTCCTCTCCTACGAGCAGTACTTC.